This T cell receptor (beta chain) originates from a study of blood T cell repertoires in COVID-19. Sequenced by immunoSEQ multiplex PCR; TCRdb stores in-frame clones only, minus some. The table shows a few hundred thousand clones, with 82% occurring only once. The sequence was collected from a woman older than 75 with COVID-19, enrolled during active disease. Sequencing was done on a sample of peripheral blood.

The DNA for the CDR3 is TGTGCCAGCCTCGCGAACACCGGGGAGCTGTTTTTT. It codes for CASLANTGELFF. This rearrangement joins TRBV9 to TRBJ2-2; no firm D call. The ends were cut back, 7 bases at V and 0 bases at J, with 4 bases in the middle. The CDR3 has 12 amino acids. Germline V gene sequence: CDR1 SGDLS, CDR2 YYNGEE.